These T cell receptor beta chains were read from a single sample in a study of cytomegalovirus exposure and HLA in healthy donors. Sequencing used immunoSEQ multiplex PCR; TCRdb keeps in-frame clones, though not all of them. The table shows approximately 120,000 clones, with 65% to 80% occurring only once. Sample: PBMCs. The source of these receptors is a woman aged 40 to 49 in good health and CMV-seropositive. Each CDR3 is given with its conserved first and last residue. Fields, in order: V gene, D gene, CDR3 length, J gene, clone size, CDR3 protein, CDR3 DNA. The D gene is left open where the match is weak. The size entry is marked missing in some rows and otherwise reads once, few, many or a size class.

V: TRBV28; D: TRBD1; length: 14; J: TRBJ1-2; size: -; CDR3: CASSLSGTGVGYTF; DNA: TGTGCCAGCAGTTTATCAGGGACAGGGGTGGGCTACACCTTC
V: TRBV30; D: -; length: 14; J: TRBJ1-4; size: once; CDR3: CAWGGGRGNEKLFF; DNA: TGTGCCTGGGGCGGCGGCAGGGGAAACGAAAAACTGTTTTTT
V: TRBV27; D: TRBD1; length: 15; J: TRBJ2-7; size: -; CDR3: CASSPDRDRAYEQYF; DNA: TGTGCCAGCAGTCCGGACCGGGACAGGGCGTACGAGCAGTACTTC
V: TRBV19; D: TRBD1; length: 14; J: TRBJ2-5; size: -; CDR3: CASSKGTEQETQYF; DNA: TGTGCCAGTAGTAAAGGGACAGAACAAGAGACCCAGTACTTC
V: TRBV6-4; D: TRBD2; length: 16; J: TRBJ2-1; size: -; CDR3: CASSGLAGGTYNEQFF; DNA: TGTGCCAGCAGTGGTTTAGCGGGAGGGACCTACAATGAGCAGTTCTTC
V: TRBV18; D: TRBD1; length: 16; J: TRBJ2-2; size: -; CDR3: CASSPLRQGDTGELFF; DNA: TGTGCCAGCTCACCACTCCGACAGGGCGACACCGGGGAGCTGTTTTTT
V: TRBV7-9; D: -; length: 15; J: TRBJ1-6; size: -; CDR3: CASSAPGALGDPLHF; DNA: TGTGCCAGCAGCGCTCCAGGGGCCCTTGGGGATCCCCTCCACTTT
V: TRBV2; D: TRBD1; length: 13; J: TRBJ1-1; size: few; CDR3: CASSGGQAVEAFF; DNA: TGTGCCAGCAGTGGAGGACAGGCAGTTGAAGCTTTCTTT
V: TRBV28; D: -; length: 18; J: TRBJ1-4; size: few; CDR3: CASSLVQGGSAANEKLFF; DNA: TGTGCCAGCAGTTTAGTTCAGGGTGGGTCGGCGGCTAATGAAAAACTGTTTTTT
V: TRBV6-1; D: TRBD2; length: 14; J: TRBJ2-1; size: -; CDR3: CASSQRDVIYEQFF; DNA: TGTGCCAGCAGTCAGCGGGACGTAATATATGAGCAGTTCTTC
V: TRBV5-4; D: TRBD2; length: 15; J: TRBJ2-2; size: -; CDR3: CASSRAGDNTGELFF; DNA: TGTGCCAGCAGCCGGGCGGGAGATAACACCGGGGAGCTGTTTTTT
V: TRBV4-1; D: TRBD2; length: 19; J: TRBJ2-1; size: -; CDR3: CASSHPGLAGGPTYNEQFF; DNA: TGCGCCAGCAGCCACCCCGGACTAGCGGGAGGGCCGACGTACAATGAGCAGTTCTTC
V: TRBV19; D: -; length: 16; J: TRBJ1-5; size: -; CDR3: CASSATSGRSNQPQHF; DNA: TGTGCCAGTAGTGCCACCTCAGGGCGTAGCAATCAGCCCCAGCATTTT
V: TRBV6-1; D: -; length: 13; J: TRBJ1-2; size: -; CDR3: CASSEQVSYGYTF; DNA: TGTGCCAGCAGTGAACAGGTTAGCTATGGCTACACCTTC
V: TRBV7-8; D: -; length: 14; J: TRBJ1-5; size: few; CDR3: CASSLALRNQPQHF; DNA: TGTGCCAGCAGCTTAGCGCTTCGGAATCAGCCCCAGCATTTT
V: TRBV5-4; D: -; length: 14; J: TRBJ1-3; size: few; CDR3: CASSSDNSGNTIYF; DNA: TGTGCCAGCAGCTCAGATAACTCTGGAAACACCATATATTTT
V: TRBV27; D: TRBD1; length: 16; J: TRBJ1-4; size: -; CDR3: CASSWSRDRINEKLFF; DNA: TGTGCCAGCAGTTGGTCTCGGGACAGGATTAATGAAAAACTGTTTTTT
V: TRBV2; D: TRBD2; length: 13; J: TRBJ2-4; size: -; CDR3: CASSGGLAHIQYF; DNA: TGTGCCAGCAGTGGGGGACTAGCGCACATTCAGTACTTC
V: TRBV5-1; D: TRBD2; length: 18; J: TRBJ2-4; size: few; CDR3: CASSLAGGPFRAKNIQYF; DNA: TGCGCCAGCAGCCTAGCGGGAGGACCCTTTAGAGCCAAAAACATTCAGTACTTC
V: TRBV7-6; D: -; length: 13; J: TRBJ1-1; size: -; CDR3: CASQRVRNTEAFF; DNA: TGTGCCAGTCAGCGGGTTAGGAACACTGAAGCTTTCTTT
V: TRBV19; D: TRBD1; length: 15; J: TRBJ1-1; size: -; CDR3: CASNGQGAVGTEAFF; DNA: TGTGCCAGTAACGGACAGGGGGCTGTTGGCACTGAAGCTTTCTTT
V: TRBV6-1; D: TRBD2; length: 13; J: TRBJ2-7; size: -; CDR3: CASSHGTSSEQYF; DNA: TGTGCCAGCAGCCACGGGACTAGCTCCGAGCAGTACTTC
V: TRBV19; D: TRBD1; length: 15; J: TRBJ2-1; size: -; CDR3: CASSTPGQGSNEQFF; DNA: TGTGCCAGTAGTACCCCGGGACAGGGTTCTAATGAGCAGTTCTTC
V: TRBV5-1; D: TRBD2; length: 15; J: TRBJ2-5; size: -; CDR3: CASSLTSGAVETQYF; DNA: TGCGCCAGCAGCTTGACTAGCGGGGCGGTAGAGACCCAGTACTTC
V: TRBV19; D: TRBD2; length: 18; J: TRBJ2-7; size: -; CDR3: CASSPYLLIAGESPEQYF; DNA: TGTGCCAGTAGTCCTTACCTCCTGATAGCGGGAGAAAGTCCCGAGCAGTACTTC
V: TRBV6-1; D: TRBD1; length: 18; J: TRBJ1-4; size: -; CDR3: CASSGNRGAPTGNEKLFF; DNA: TGTGCCAGCAGTGGCAACAGGGGGGCGCCCACTGGTAATGAAAAACTGTTTTTT
V: TRBV7-8; D: TRBD2; length: 16; J: TRBJ2-5; size: -; CDR3: CASSPPTSGRGETQYF; DNA: TGTGCCAGCAGCCCCCCGACTAGCGGGAGGGGAGAGACCCAGTACTTC